Following are 19 T cell receptor beta chains from one sample sequenced in a study of blood T cell repertoires in COVID-19. The assay was immunoSEQ multiplex PCR, and TCRdb's table has in-frame clones only and misses some. In the table there are fewer than 250,000 clones, about nine tenths of which are singletons. Sequenced: peripheral blood. The origin of the receptors is a young man with COVID-19, enrolled during active disease.

The V call is TRBV9, the J call TRBJ1-4, with unresolved D. Germline CDR1 and CDR2: SGDLS and YYNGEE. The CDR3 loop spans 16 amino acids. Trimming took off 0 bases at V and 0 bases at J, with 9 bases between the two ends. CDR3 region: CASSVGPLATNEKLFF. In DNA, the CDR3 is TGTGCCAGCAGCGTAGGGCCACTAGCAACTAATGAAAAACTGTTTTTT.

The V and J genes are TRBV19 and TRBJ2-1, with 8 bases identical to TRBD1. V was pared by 6 bases and J by 1 base, with 5 bases of the junction left unmatched. CDR3 length equals 15 residues. Germline CDR1 and CDR2: LNHDA and SQIVND (reference sequence). DNA for the CDR3: TGTGCCAGTAGCCAGGACAGGGCTTCCTACAATGAGCAGTTCTTC. Its translation is CASSQDRASYNEQFF.

This clone was seen a single time. The gene calls are TRBV19 and TRBJ2-1, with D tentatively TRBD1 (6 bases). CDR3 length: 15 amino acids. Germline CDR1 is LNHDA and CDR2 is SQIVND (reference sequence). Deletions cut 3 bases from V and 2 bases from J, with 11 bases between. CDR3 nucleotide sequence: TGTGCCAGTAGTATCAATCGGACAGCCTACAATGAGCAGTTCTTC. Translated: CASSINRTAYNEQFF.

V usage is TRBV5-1 and J usage is TRBJ2-7; TRBD2 matches at 13 bases. Germline trimming cut 6 bases from V and 4 bases from J; bases unmatched to any gene: 7. The CDR3 sequence is 15 residues long. Germline V lookup: CDR1 SGHRS, CDR2 YFSETQ. CDR3 DNA: TGCGCCAGCACCCCCCGGACTAGCGGGAGTTACGAGCAGTACTTC. Its translation: CASTPRTSGSYEQYF.

The rearrangement joins TRBV7-9 to TRBJ2-7, with 8 nucleotides matching TRBD2. The CDR3 sequence is 15 residues long. V was clipped by 1 base and J by 4 bases; unmatched bases: 6. Germline values: CDR1 SEHNR, CDR2 FQNEAQ (reference sequence). The CDR3 spells CASSLVRGGRYEQYF. The CDR3 DNA reads as TGTGCCAGCAGCTTAGTACGGGGGGGAAGGTACGAGCAGTACTTC.

This chain links TRBV9 with TRBJ1-5; TRBD1 matches at 7 bases. There are 14 residues in the CDR3. V was clipped by 3 bases and J by 4 bases; unmatched bases: 4. Germline CDR1 reads SGDLS; CDR2 reads YYNGEE. In nucleotides, the CDR3 is TGTGCCAGCAGCGGGCAGGGGGATAATCAGCCCCAGCATTTT. Translating it yields CASSGQGDNQPQHF.

The chain uses TRBV30 and TRBJ2-7; possibly TRBD1 for D (5 bases). V lost 2 bases and J lost 9, with 11 bases in between. The germline V gene encodes CDR1 GTSNPN and CDR2 SVGIG (reference sequence). CDR3 length equals 11 residues. The chain's CDR3 is CAWSTGGRQYF. The CDR3, as DNA: TGTGCCTGGAGTACAGGTGGTCGGCAGTACTTC.

This clone was detected a few times. The chain is built from TRBV5-5 and TRBJ1-2, with 7 bases matching TRBD1. Trimming removed 1 base from V and 5 bases from J; junction bases left unmatched: 8. The CDR3 covers 15 residues. CDR1 SGHKS and CDR2 YYEKEE come from the germline V gene (reference sequence). The CDR3 loop reads CASSLRDSALYGYTF. CDR3 bases: TGTGCCAGCAGCTTGCGGGACAGTGCTCTATATGGCTACACCTTC.

J is TRBJ2-1 and V is TRBV9; TRBD1 matches 8 bases. V lost 5 bases to trimming and J lost 7 bases; unmatched junction nucleotides: 11. Per germline, CDR1 SGDLS and CDR2 YYNGEE. This CDR3 spans 15 amino acids. This CDR3 is CASSTDRGPWNEQFF. The CDR3 DNA reads TGTGCCAGCAGTACTGACAGGGGACCTTGGAATGAGCAGTTCTTC.

The V call is TRBV7-9, the J call TRBJ2-7; no clear D gene. The CDR3 spans 14 residues. Trimming stripped 1 base from V and 2 bases from J, with 9 bases between. Germline loops: CDR1 SEHNR, CDR2 FQNEAQ (reference sequence). For the CDR3, the DNA is TGTGCCAGCAGCTTAGTGCCAGGAACCTACGAGCAGTACTTC. It encodes CASSLVPGTYEQYF.

The chain has TRBV6-2 or TRBV6-3 and TRBJ1-5, with TRBD1 as a possible D gene (5 bases). The ends were cut back, 5 bases at V and 5 bases at J, with 10 bases in the middle. CDR1 and CDR2 (germline): MNHEY, SVGEGT. This CDR3 comprises 13 residues. CDR3: CASSARVYQPQHF. In DNA, the CDR3 is TGTGCCAGCAGTGCCAGGGTGTATCAGCCCCAGCATTTT.

The gene calls are TRBV9 and TRBJ1-4; 7 bases agree with TRBD1. Germline trimming cut 2 bases from V and 4 bases from J; bases unmatched to any gene: 5. CDR1 is SGDLS, CDR2 YYNGEE, per germline. The CDR3 has 15 amino acids. The CDR3 protein is CASSVDQGGNEKLFF. The DNA for the CDR3 is TGTGCCAGCAGCGTCGACCAGGGGGGTAATGAAAAACTGTTTTTT.

CDR3: CASTTRGPWVDNAGELFF. As DNA, the CDR3 is TGTGCCAGCACCACCAGGGGACCCTGGGTGGATAATGCCGGGGAGCTGTTTTTT. The rearrangement uses TRBV2 and TRBJ2-2; D perhaps matches TRBD1 (6 bases). Trimming pared 7 bases from V and 6 bases from J, leaving 27 bases between. The CDR3 covers 18 residues. Germline V gene data show CDR1 as SNHLY and CDR2 as FYNNEI.

This chain connects TRBV29-1 to TRBJ1-3; D is unresolved. This CDR3 region has 13 residues. Germline CDR1 is SQVTM and CDR2 is ANQGSEA. Trimming removed 6 bases from V and 4 bases from J, with 13 bases in between. The CDR3 DNA reads as TGCAGCGTACACATACAGATCGGAAACACCATATATTTT. Residues: CSVHIQIGNTIYF.

This clone was detected only once. The chain carries TRBV6-5 and TRBJ1-2; D is possibly TRBD1 (5 bases). The length of the CDR3 is 16 residues. The germline V and J ends were trimmed by 2 bases and 2 bases, with 15 bases remaining between them. The germline gives CDR1 MNHEY, CDR2 SVGAGI. The CDR3 DNA reads as TGTGCCAGCAGTTACACAGGCGCCGGGGGAAACTATGGCTACACCTTC. Protein: CASSYTGAGGNYGYTF.

The chain employs TRBV4-2 and TRBJ2-7, with 12 bases that match TRBD1. This CDR3 comprises 16 residues. Germline V gene lookup returns CDR1 LGHNA and CDR2 YNFKEQ. J gave up 3 bases and V 3 bases, and 6 bases lay outside the gene matches. The DNA of the CDR3 is TGTGCCAGCAGCCACCACGGGACAGGGGGCAACTACGAGCAGTACTTC. Translation: CASSHHGTGGNYEQYF.

The rearrangement links TRBV4-3 to TRBJ2-7; 7 nucleotides line up with TRBD2. CDR1 and CDR2 from the germline V gene are LGHNA and YSLEER. The CDR3 is 14 amino acids. With V trimmed by 0 bases and J by 3 bases, 2 bases remained unmatched. CDR3 region: CASSQDRGSYEQYF. In DNA, the CDR3 is TGCGCCAGCAGCCAAGATCGCGGGAGCTACGAGCAGTACTTC.

This clone was seen a single time. The rearrangement joins TRBV6-1 to TRBJ1-1, with TRBD1 identical over 7 bases. V lost 2 bases, J lost 4 bases, and 10 bases stayed unmatched. The CDR3 runs to 16 residues. Germline V CDR1 and CDR2: MNHNS, SASEGT. The CDR3: CASSEKGANPVTEAFF. CDR3 coding DNA: TGTGCCAGCAGTGAAAAGGGGGCTAATCCAGTCACTGAAGCTTTCTTT.

In this sample, this clone turned up once. This chain connects TRBV18 to TRBJ2-7; TRBD2 agrees at 7 bases. The CDR3 loop spans 14 amino acids. After removal of 4 bases from V and 0 bases from J, the junction contained 3 bases not matched to a gene. Per germline, CDR1 KGHSH and CDR2 LQKENI. The CDR3 DNA reads TGTGCCAGCTCACGGGCGGGGGTCTCCTACGAGCAGTACTTC. Translating it yields CASSRAGVSYEQYF.